The 22 T cell receptor beta chains reported below all come from one sample, sequenced in a study of T cells in Graves' hyperthyroidism and ophthalmopathy. Amplification of TCR beta CDR3 regions was performed using RNA transcripts as template. The primer set for the first-round RT-PCR of the TCR CDR3 was HTBI. TCRdb re-called the multiplex PCR reads with MiXCR, one entry per CDR3 protein. The sample includes fewer than 200,000 distinct CDR3 sequences, about 15% of them seen just once. The sequenced material came from blood. The receptors come from a woman aged 45 to 65 with Graves' hyperthyroidism.

This clonotype showed up many times. The chain has TRBV10-3 and TRBJ1-1, with 7 bases fitting TRBD1. J lost 7 bases, V lost 6 bases, and 11 bases had no gene match. Germline CDR1 reads ENHRY; CDR2 reads SYGVKD. The CDR3 consists of 14 residues. CDR3: CAIRETTGMDEAFF. CDR3 coding DNA: TGTGCCATCAGGGAAACGACAGGGATGGATGAAGCTTTCTTT.

This clonotype was recorded at least ten times. The rearrangement uses TRBV20-1 and TRBJ1-1; D is unresolved. The length of the CDR3 is 12 residues. V was cut by 5 bases and J by 4 bases, with 11 bases left in between. Germline V gene sequence: CDR1 DFQATT, CDR2 SNEGSKA (reference sequence). CDR3 bases: TGCAGTGCTCATAGGACCGGCACTGAAGCTTTCTTT. Translation gives CSAHRTGTEAFF.

This chain joins TRBV20-1 and TRBJ2-1; D not certain. The CDR3 sequence is 13 residues long. V was trimmed by 5 bases and J by 6 bases, leaving 14 bases between them. CDR1 and CDR2 from the germline V gene are DFQATT and SNEGSKA (reference sequence). This chain's CDR3 is CSAFNSLSNEQFF. The CDR3 DNA reads TGCAGTGCTTTCAACAGTCTTTCCAATGAGCAGTTCTTC.

This sequence joins TRBV12-3 or TRBV12-4 and TRBJ1-1; D not resolved. V dropped 3 bases and J dropped 5 bases, with 10 bases sitting between them. The CDR3 has 13 residues. In DNA, the CDR3 is TGTGCCAGCAGTTTGGACGGACGGACTGAAGCTTTCTTT. Its translation: CASSLDGRTEAFF.

This clonotype has ten or more counts. V and J are TRBV7-9 and TRBJ1-3; D gene ambiguous. Trimming pared 2 bases from V and 2 bases from J, leaving 7 bases between. This CDR3 contains 14 residues. The germline V gene has CDR1 SEHNR and CDR2 FQNEAQ (reference sequence). CDR3 amino acids: CASSLPGAGNTIYF. CDR3 DNA: TGTGCCAGCAGCTTACCGGGAGCTGGAAACACCATATATTTT.

There are a few counts of this clonotype. V gene TRBV7-9 combines with J gene TRBJ1-6; no clear D gene. Looked up from germline, CDR1 is SEHNR and CDR2 is FQNEAQ (reference sequence). Trimming shortened V by 4 bases and J by 8 bases, and 9 bases separated the two germline ends. There are 13 residues in the CDR3. CDR3 loop: CASSSRWDSPLHF. The DNA for the CDR3 is TGTGCCAGCAGCTCCCGGTGGGATTCACCCCTCCACTTT.

This rearrangement joins TRBV28 to TRBJ2-3; 11 nucleotides agree with TRBD2. Germline V lookup: CDR1 MDHEN, CDR2 SYDVKM. The CDR3 extends over 14 amino acids. J lost 2 bases, V lost 6 bases, and 1 base had no gene match. The CDR3 DNA sequence: TGTGCCAGCAGACTAGCGGGAGACACAGATACGCAGTATTTT. It specifies CASRLAGDTDTQYF.

This clonotype has ten or more counts. The chain employs TRBV11-2 and TRBJ1-4, with D possibly TRBD1 on 6 matching bases. The CDR3 sequence is 14 residues long. Germline CDR1 is SGHAT and CDR2 is FQNNGV. Trimming cost V 5 bases and J 8 bases, with 15 bases left between them. The CDR3 sequence is CASSPRTVGEKLFF. CDR3 bases: TGTGCCAGCAGCCCCCGGACAGTCGGGGAAAAACTGTTTTTT.

This clonotype was seen ten or more times. The chain employs TRBV7-3 and TRBJ2-5; the D is unclear. CDR1 SGHTA and CDR2 FQGTGA come from the germline V gene. The V and J ends lost 5 bases and 0 bases respectively, with 7 bases between them. This CDR3 is built from 13 residues. The CDR3 DNA reads TGTGCCAGCAGCGTGTCCAACCAAGAGACCCAGTACTTC. It specifies CASSVSNQETQYF.

J is TRBJ2-1 and V is TRBV5-1; the match to TRBD1 covers 8 bases. Per the germline V gene, CDR1 is SGHRS and CDR2 is YFSETQ. Trimming took 4 bases from V and 0 from J; bases not matched to a gene: 6. The CDR3 sequence is 16 residues long. The DNA for the CDR3 is TGCGCCAGCAGCCGGACAGGGCCTAGCTCCTACAATGAGCAGTTCTTC. Its protein product is CASSRTGPSSYNEQFF. The full variable domain, with the rest looked up from reference TRBV5-1 and TRBJ2-1, is KAGVTQTPRYLIKTRGQQVTLSCSPISGHRSVSWYQQTPGQGLQFLFEYFSETQRNKGNFPGRFSGRQFSNSRSEMNVSTLELGDSALYLCASSRTGPSSYNEQFFGPGTRLTVL.

The chain employs TRBV12-3 or TRBV12-4 and TRBJ1-4, with D perhaps TRBD1 (6 bases). With 6 bases removed from V and 8 bases from J, the gap between germline ends came to 19 bases. There are 15 residues in the CDR3. CDR3 bases: TGTGCCAGCAGGGGCCAGGGGACCCTTAAGGAAAAACTGTTTTTT. Its translation: CASRGQGTLKEKLFF.

This clonotype was recorded many times. The gene calls are TRBV7-9 and TRBJ2-1; unclear D gene. This CDR3 is 15 amino acids long. Trimming took 4 bases from V and 3 from J, leaving 13 bases between them. The germline V gene has CDR1 SEHNR and CDR2 FQNEAQ (reference sequence). The CDR3 protein is CASSWTRLHYNEQFF. The DNA of the CDR3 is TGTGCCAGCAGCTGGACCCGCCTTCACTACAATGAGCAGTTCTTC.

Many counts were recorded for this clonotype. This chain uses TRBV20-1 with TRBJ2-1, with 11 positions matching TRBD2. Trimming at V came to 6 bases and at J to 4 bases, leaving 11 bases not matched to a gene. The CDR3 contains 16 residues. Per germline, CDR1 DFQATT and CDR2 SNEGSKA (reference sequence). CDR3 protein: CSATPLVAGGYNEQFF. The CDR3 DNA reads as TGCAGTGCGACTCCCTTGGTAGCGGGGGGGTACAATGAGCAGTTCTTC.

This clonotype was seen more than once but under ten times. Just one base apart from a much larger clone, this may be a read error. This chain joins TRBV19 and TRBJ1-1; D remains unclear. V was shortened by 3 bases and J by 5 bases, with 7 bases between the two germline ends. The CDR3 consists of 12 residues. Looked up from germline, CDR1 is LNHDA and CDR2 is SQIVND (reference sequence). CDR3 amino acids: CASSIELTEAFF. The CDR3 DNA is TGTGCCAGTAGTATTGAGTTGACTGAAGCTTTCTTT.

This clonotype has ten or more counts. The V gene is TRBV20-1, the J gene TRBJ1-4; no definite D call. The CDR3 is made up of 14 amino acids. V lost 3 bases and J 6 bases, leaving 14 bases between the germline ends. Germline lookup yields CDR1 DFQATT and CDR2 SNEGSKA (reference sequence). The CDR3 reads CSASLPGRDEKLFF. In DNA form, the CDR3 reads TGCAGTGCTAGTCTTCCGGGGAGGGATGAAAAACTGTTTTTT.

This clonotype was counted many times. J is TRBJ1-2 and V is TRBV5-5; a weak D match, TRBD1 (5 bases). CDR3 size: 13 residues. Germline CDR1 SGHKS, CDR2 YYEKEE (reference sequence). The V gene lost 0 bases and the J gene lost 8 bases, with 11 bases spanning the gap. This CDR3 reads CASSLGTTRGYTF. The CDR3 coding sequence is TGTGCCAGCAGCTTGGGGACAACTCGAGGCTACACCTTC. Complete variable domain (other parts from reference TRBV5-5 and TRBJ1-2): DAGVTQSPTHLIKTRGQQVTLRCSPISGHKSVSWYQQVLGQGPQFIFQYYEKEERGRGNFPDRFSARQFPNYSSELNVNALLLGDSALYLCASSLGTTRGYTFGSGTRLTVV.

There are many counts of this clonotype. The V call is TRBV20-1, the J call TRBJ2-1; a weak D match, TRBD1 (6 bases). V lost 6 bases, J lost 4 bases, and 16 bases lay in between. Germline-derived CDR1 and CDR2 are DFQATT and SNEGSKA (reference sequence). The CDR3 has 14 amino acids. The chain's CDR3 is CSALQGNAYNEQFF. The CDR3 nucleotides read TGCAGTGCCCTACAGGGAAACGCTTACAATGAGCAGTTCTTC.

The chain combines TRBV12-3 or TRBV12-4 with TRBJ2-2, with D possibly TRBD1 on 6 matching bases. The CDR3 spans 14 residues. Between the trimmed V and J ends, which lost 6 bases and 1 base, there was a span of 9 bases. This CDR3 is CASRRTENTGELFF. The CDR3 DNA follows: TGTGCCAGCAGGCGGACAGAGAACACCGGGGAGCTGTTTTTT.

This clonotype was observed many times. The J gene is TRBJ2-1, the V gene TRBV10-3, with D possibly being TRBD1 or TRBD2 (6 bases each). Trimming removed 10 bases from V and 8 bases from J, with 15 bases in between. The CDR3 consists of 12 residues. Germline values: CDR1 ENHRY, CDR2 SYGVKD. This chain's CDR3 is CATGYREDEQFF. CDR3 bases: TGTGCCACGGGATACAGGGAGGATGAGCAGTTCTTC.

There are many counts of this clonotype. This sequence joins TRBV7-9 and TRBJ2-3, with TRBD2 matching over 11 bases. Germline trimming cut 5 bases from V and 3 bases from J; bases unmatched to any gene: 10. Germline V gene sequence: CDR1 SEHNR, CDR2 FQNEAQ (reference sequence). CDR3 length equals 17 residues. CDR3 in amino acids: CASSPGTSGEGTDTQYF. The CDR3 DNA reads as TGTGCCAGCAGCCCCGGGACTAGCGGTGAGGGGACAGATACGCAGTATTTT. Full variable domain (remainder filled in from reference TRBV7-9 and TRBJ2-3): DTGVSQNPRHKITKRGQNVTFRCDPISEHNRLYWYRQTLGQGPEFLTYFQNEAQLEKSRLLSDRFSAERPKGSFSTLEIQRTEQGDSAMYLCASSPGTSGEGTDTQYFGPGTRLTVL.

V and J are TRBV18 and TRBJ1-1, with a weak D call TRBD1 (6 bases). The CDR3 has 15 residues. Germline CDR1 is KGHSH and CDR2 is LQKENI. The V and J ends lost 6 bases and 2 bases respectively, with 16 bases between them. CDR3 sequence (DNA): TGTGCCAGCTCCCCAAATACAGGGTTCAACACTGAAGCTTTCTTT. Protein product: CASSPNTGFNTEAFF.

This clonotype was detected ten times or more. The chain combines TRBV20-1 with TRBJ2-5, with 10 bases fitting TRBD2. With 6 bases clipped from V and 2 bases from J, the junction kept 9 bases outside the gene matches. The CDR3 has 15 amino acids. The V gene's germline CDR1 is DFQATT and CDR2 SNEGSKA (reference sequence). For the CDR3, the DNA is TGCAGTGCCTACGCTAGCGGGGGACTGCAAGAGACCCAGTACTTC. It encodes CSAYASGGLQETQYF.